Listed here is a single T cell receptor (beta chain). Its antigen is still unknown. Assay used: immunoSEQ multiplex PCR; TCRdb lists only in-frame clones, some missing. The sample carries 120,000 or so clones, 70% to 85% recorded once. This sample is part of a study of T cell responses to AZD1222 COVID-19 vaccine. From germline, CDR1 is SGHTA and CDR2 FQGTGA. Germline trimming cut 5 bases from V and 5 bases from J; bases unmatched to any gene: 12. The CDR3 is made up of 17 amino acids. Study observations and caveats: Clonal diversity may have been underestimated, and the donors were mostly white British, with more females than males. Researchers took repertoire samples only after the peak T cell response had come. Just five to seven people given AZD1222 tested seropositive at baseline.

This TCR came from an adult in good health. The V and J genes are TRBV7-3 and TRBJ2-2, with 9 bases aligning to TRBD2. Sequencing used peripheral blood, obtained on day 0 of AZD1222 vaccination. CDR3 amino acids: CASSRDELAGRTGELFF. The DNA for the CDR3 is TGTGCCAGCAGCCGGGATGAGCTAGCGGGGCGAACCGGGGAGCTGTTTTTT.